The 9 T cell receptor beta chains presented below share a single source sample, sequenced in a study of Graves' ophthalmopathy and Graves' hyperthyroidism. RNA served as the template for amplifying TCR beta CDR3 regions. The authors performed first-round RT-PCR with HTBI primers and then a second-round multiplex PCR. TCRdb used MiXCR to reprocess the multiplex PCR reads, holding one entry per CDR3 protein. The repertoire holds about 590,000 distinct CDR3 sequences, with roughly 40% as singletons. Sequenced: peripheral blood or thyroid tissue (not recorded which). Source of these receptors: an adult man with Graves' hyperthyroidism.

Ten or more counts support this clonotype. This chain joins TRBV12-3 or TRBV12-4 and TRBJ2-5, with D tentatively TRBD1 (5 bases). V shed 7 bases and J shed 5 bases, with 17 bases lying between them. This CDR3 has 14 amino acids. The DNA of the CDR3 is TGTGCCAGCACCCGGACATCTCGCCGGGAGACCCAGTACTTC. Its protein product is CASTRTSRRETQYF.

The V gene is TRBV29-1, the J gene TRBJ2-2; TRBD1 aligns across 11 bases. The CDR3 is 14 amino acids. The germline V gene has CDR1 SQVTM and CDR2 ANQGSEA. V shed 8 bases and J 7 bases; nucleotides not matched to a gene: 9. CDR3: CSLDGTGGYGELFF. The CDR3, as DNA: TGCAGCTTGGACGGGACAGGGGGTTACGGGGAGCTGTTTTTT.

This clonotype has ten or more counts. V and J are TRBV9 and TRBJ1-4; TRBD1 matches at 7 bases. J lost 2 bases, V lost 3 bases, and 4 bases had no gene match. The CDR3 length is 15 residues. Germline V lookup: CDR1 SGDLS, CDR2 YYNGEE. In nucleotides, the CDR3 is TGTGCCAGCAGCGCACAGGGGACCACTAATGAAAAACTGTTTTTT. As protein: CASSAQGTTNEKLFF. Supplemented by reference TRBV9 and TRBJ1-4, the full variable domain reads DSGVTQTPKHLITATGQRVTLRCSPRSGDLSVYWYQQSLDQGLQFLIQYYNGEERAKGNILERFSAQQFPDLHSELNLSSLELGDSALYFCASSAQGTTNEKLFFGSGTQLSVL.

This clonotype came up many times. V usage is TRBV15 and J usage is TRBJ2-5, with TRBD1 matching over 9 bases. Germline trimming cut 3 bases from V and 2 bases from J; bases unmatched to any gene: 4. Germline V gives CDR1 LNHNV, CDR2 YYDKDF (reference sequence). The CDR3 is 15 residues long. This chain's CDR3 is CATSRRQGGQETQYF. In DNA form, the CDR3 reads TGTGCCACCAGCAGGCGACAGGGGGGGCAAGAGACCCAGTACTTC.

The table lists this clonotype with many counts. The chain employs TRBV12-3 or TRBV12-4 and TRBJ1-2; D not certain. CDR3 length: 14 residues. The V and J ends lost 5 bases and 0 bases respectively, with 10 bases between them. CDR3 in amino acids: CASSRHSPNYGYTF. CDR3 bases: TGTGCCAGCAGTAGACATTCCCCTAACTATGGCTACACCTTC.

To note about this clonotype: Given a much more abundant clone one base away, this may be a read error. This rearrangement joins TRBV7-2 to TRBJ2-5; 7 bases map to TRBD1. Germline V gene sequence: CDR1 SGHTA, CDR2 FQGNSA. Losses at the gene ends were 2 bases for V and 5 bases for J; bases not matched to a gene: 5. The CDR3 has 14 amino acids. The CDR3 region has the DNA TGTGCCAGCAGCTTACCCACAGGGGAGGAGACCCAGTACTTC. Translation: CASSLPTGEETQYF.

The chain employs TRBV25-1 and TRBJ1-5; 7 bases agree with TRBD1. The CDR3 length is 13 residues. J lost 7 bases, V lost 9 bases, and 9 bases had no gene match. Germline V lookup: CDR1 MGHDK, CDR2 SYGVNS. As DNA, the CDR3 is TGTGCCAGAAGACAGGGTCCTAGACAGCCCCAGCATTTT. Its translation is CARRQGPRQPQHF.

This clonotype was counted ten times or more. The chain combines TRBV5-1 with TRBJ2-5; D uncertain. The CDR3 totals 14 residues. The germline CDR1 and CDR2 sequences are SGHRS and YFSETQ. With 0 bases removed from V and 2 bases from J, the gap between germline ends came to 8 bases. CDR3: CASSLGLWQETQYF. CDR3 sequence (DNA): TGCGCCAGCAGCTTGGGGTTGTGGCAAGAGACCCAGTACTTC. Looking up the rest from reference TRBV5-1 and TRBJ2-5 gives the full variable domain: KAGVTQTPRYLIKTRGQQVTLSCSPISGHRSVSWYQQTPGQGLQFLFEYFSETQRNKGNFPGRFSGRQFSNSRSEMNVSTLELGDSALYLCASSLGLWQETQYFGPGTRLLVL.

This clonotype has just a few counts. This chain uses TRBV3-1 with TRBJ2-7; weak D call: TRBD1 (5 bases). Germline CDR1 and CDR2: LGHDT and YNNKEL (reference sequence). This CDR3 has 13 residues. V was clipped by 3 bases and J by 5 bases, with 11 bases between them. The CDR3 DNA is TGTGCCAGCAGCCAGCGCAGGGTCGACGAGCAGTACTTC. Residues: CASSQRRVDEQYF.